These T cell receptor beta chains were read from a single sample in a study of CD8+CD57+ T cells in acquired aplastic anemia. TCRdb reanalysed the reads using MiXCR and keeps one entry per CDR3 protein. This table holds about 190,000 distinct CDR3 sequences, 54% found once. Source material: sorted CD4+, CD8+, or CD8+CD57+ T cells (not recorded which) from PBMCs. Source of these receptors: a human donor in good health, serving as a control. The CDR3 runs from the conserved cysteine through the conserved F or W. Size tells how often a clone was seen (once, few, many) or the class of an expanded clone, and some rows leave it out.

clone_size	j_call	v_call	cdr3_aa
.	TRBJ2-7	TRBV10-2	CASSEQTAYSPQYF
.	TRBJ2-7	TRBV6-5	CASSSSEGLPPYEQYF
many	TRBJ2-3	TRBV4-3	CASSQVPQGTSTDTQYF
.	TRBJ1-2	TRBV20-1	CSARGGTSYGYTF
.	TRBJ2-2	TRBV12-3/TRBV12-4	CASSLGLAGGANTGELFF
many	TRBJ2-1	TRBV9	CASSKNRDRYNEQFF
.	TRBJ2-7	TRBV14	CASSPKLGGEQYF
many	TRBJ2-3	TRBV6-2/TRBV6-3	CASGPPQGVGTDTQYF
.	TRBJ2-1	TRBV10-3	CAALSGTSGHNEQFF
few	TRBJ2-5	TRBV3-1	CASSQGLTSGGGGETQYF
many	TRBJ1-5	TRBV6-5	CASSYSIDSNQPQHF
.	TRBJ1-1	TRBV10-3	CAAWGQGADTEAFF
.	TRBJ1-5	TRBV7-2	CASSRQGLSQPQHF
.	TRBJ2-1	TRBV25-1	CASIGGEVTGGLNEQFF
many	TRBJ2-7	TRBV7-2	CASSLGRGKDEQYF
.	TRBJ1-2	TRBV12-3/TRBV12-4	CASSPGGANYGYTF
.	TRBJ2-1	TRBV19	CASSSNSGLRAGEQFF
once	TRBJ2-7	TRBV7-2	CASSLGYRGGGYEQYF
many	TRBJ2-6	TRBV7-6	CASTLGRVPSGANVLTF
many	TRBJ1-1	TRBV12-3/TRBV12-4	CASSSRQPNTEAFF
.	TRBJ2-7	TRBV10-2	CASNAGTGSREQYF
.	TRBJ1-3	TRBV7-2	CASSALGGNTIYF
many	TRBJ1-2	TRBV27	CASSSPPNYGYTF
.	TRBJ2-5	TRBV9	CASSVEKTQYF
many	TRBJ1-6	TRBV12-3/TRBV12-4	CASSLGGTHNSPLHF
many	TRBJ1-5	TRBV12-5	CASGLEDGQPQHF
.	TRBJ2-1	TRBV10-3	CAISDQRGSSYNEQFF
.	TRBJ2-5	TRBV20-1	CSARDGTFGETQYF
many	TRBJ1-4	TRBV15	CATSTVGQGATNEKLFF
.	TRBJ2-5	TRBV24-1	CAAGTGGSETQYF
many	TRBJ1-1	TRBV5-4	CASSGTGGGTEAFF
.	TRBJ2-7	TRBV2	CASSEPGTVRHEQYF
many	TRBJ2-3	TRBV7-8	CASSLGDRYTDTQYF
many	TRBJ2-3	TRBV4-1	CASSRTSGDTDTQYF
many	TRBJ2-7	TRBV27	CASRRTGAYEQYF
once	TRBJ1-1	TRBV5-1	CASSLLERGNTEAFF
many	TRBJ1-1	TRBV11-2	CASSFVDGGTEAFF
.	TRBJ1-1	TRBV7-6	CASSLGLATNTEAFF
once	TRBJ1-5	TRBV28	CASRTGTEPGPQHF
many	TRBJ1-5	TRBV28	CASSTPNQPQHF
.	TRBJ2-7	TRBV2	CASSEEGQYF
.	TRBJ2-1	TRBV9	CASSVEAASLNEQFF
.	TRBJ1-6	TRBV7-2	CASSLNYGGSPLHF
many	TRBJ1-3	TRBV6-1	CASSPGLTSGNTIYF
many	TRBJ2-3	TRBV7-8	CASSLGSLGLTDTQYF
many	TRBJ2-5	TRBV9	CASSVAPGPQETQYF
.	TRBJ1-5	TRBV11-1	CASSQNLGNQPQHF
many	TRBJ1-5	TRBV10-3	CAISVELVNQPQHF
many	TRBJ2-3	TRBV20-1	CSAPHDTQYF
few	TRBJ2-3	TRBV7-6	CASSQEGEWDPPQTTDTQYF
.	TRBJ2-7	TRBV7-9	CASSFGGIGEQYF
once	TRBJ1-2	TRBV2	CATSDSQGGYGYTF
.	TRBJ1-4	TRBV3-1	CASGQEDSYNEKLFF
few	TRBJ2-1	TRBV24-1	CATSATGGIQQFF
.	TRBJ1-5	TRBV24-1	CATSDFASNQPQHF
.	TRBJ2-3	TRBV2	CASSDQGSTDTQYF
.	TRBJ2-2	TRBV7-6	CASSPGLAGTTGELFF
.	TRBJ1-2	TRBV7-9	CASSQQGAGGYTF